Listed below are T cell receptor beta chains from one sample, sequenced in a study of blood T cell repertoires in COVID-19. TCRdb's copy holds only in-frame clones and misses some; the assay was immunoSEQ multiplex PCR. The table shows under 350,000 clones, with roughly 85% occurring only once. Sample: peripheral blood. These receptor sequences come from a human donor in a cohort sampled during active COVID-19. The CDR3 runs from the conserved cysteine through the conserved F or W. A D gene is named only where the DNA matches it firmly. A row's size may be missing; if present it is once, few, many or a size class.

>TRBJ1-2|NA|TRBV4-1|NA
CASSQELALNYGYTF
TGCGCCAGCAGCCAAGAGTTGGCTCTCAACTATGGCTACACCTTC
>TRBJ2-7|NA|TRBV7-2|NA
CASSFGSGEVSYEQYF
TGTGCCAGCAGCTTCGGCTCAGGGGAAGTGTCCTACGAGCAGTACTTC
>TRBJ2-3|NA|TRBV25-1|NA
CASQPVGADTQYF
TGTGCCAGCCAACCCGTGGGAGCAGATACGCAGTATTTT
>TRBJ1-2|NA|TRBV6-1|NA
CASSEPGTLNGYTF
TGTGCCAGCAGTGAACCCGGGACACTGAATGGCTACACCTTC
>TRBJ1-5|NA|TRBV6-4|NA
CASSVKGNNQPQHF
TGTGCCAGCAGTGTTAAGGGGAACAATCAGCCCCAGCATTTT
>TRBJ1-3|TRBD1|TRBV18|NA
CASSPLAIGQGTGNTIYF
TGTGCCAGCTCACCGCTCGCAATCGGACAGGGAACAGGAAACACCATATATTTT
>TRBJ1-5|TRBD1|TRBV19|NA
CASSRQMTGASQPQHF
TGTGCCAGTAGTCGACAGATGACAGGGGCAAGTCAGCCCCAGCATTTT
>TRBJ2-7|NA|TRBV2|NA
CASSGTDSLYEQYF
TGTGCCAGCAGTGGGACAGACAGCCTCTACGAGCAGTACTTC
>TRBJ1-2|NA|TRBV5-1|NA
CASSLGSTGNYGYTF
TGCGCCAGCAGCTTGGGCTCTACAGGCAACTATGGCTACACCTTC
>TRBJ1-2|NA|TRBV7-9|NA
CASSLAASNYGYTF
TGTGCCAGCAGCTTAGCGGCCTCTAACTATGGCTACACCTTC
>TRBJ2-2|TRBD1|TRBV5-1|NA
CASSLETGGTGELFF
TGCGCCAGCAGCTTGGAGACAGGGGGGACCGGGGAGCTGTTTTTT
>TRBJ2-7|TRBD2|TRBV7-2|NA
CASSLGVSGGDLAYEQYF
TGTGCCAGCAGCTTAGGAGTTAGCGGGGGGGACCTTGCCTACGAGCAGTACTTC
>TRBJ2-1|NA|TRBV2|NA
CASRRTINEQFF
TGTGCCAGCAGGAGGACTATCAATGAGCAGTTCTTC
>TRBJ2-3|TRBD1|TRBV7-2|once
CASSLRQGDTDTQYF
TGTGCCAGCAGCTTAAGACAGGGAGACACAGATACGCAGTATTTT
>TRBJ1-2|NA|TRBV6-1|many
CASSEARGSPRGGGYTF
TGTGCCAGCAGTGAAGCAAGGGGCTCACCGAGAGGTGGTGGCTACACCTTC
>TRBJ2-7|NA|TRBV5-1|NA
CASSPGTIQKDEQYF
TGCGCCAGCAGCCCAGGAACCATTCAAAAGGACGAGCAGTACTTC
>TRBJ1-3|NA|TRBV12-3/TRBV12-4|NA
CASSFMGNTIYF
TGTGCCAGCAGTTTTATGGGAAACACCATATATTTT
>TRBJ1-6|NA|TRBV6-5|NA
CASWNMDRVNSPLHF
TGTGCCAGCTGGAATATGGACAGAGTTAATTCACCCCTCCACTTT
>TRBJ2-3|TRBD2|TRBV6-5|NA
CASRPTSADTQYF
TGTGCCAGCAGGCCCACTAGCGCAGATACGCAGTATTTT
>TRBJ1-2|TRBD1|TRBV19|NA
CASTPTGVRNYGYTF
TGTGCCAGTACCCCCACAGGGGTTAGAAACTATGGCTACACCTTC
>TRBJ2-7|NA|TRBV5-1|NA
CASSLEGGLYEQYF
TGCGCCAGCAGCTTGGAGGGGGGGCTTTACGAGCAGTACTTC
>TRBJ2-3|NA|TRBV9|NA
CASSIQGRGTDTQYF
TGTGCCAGCAGCATTCAGGGTCGCGGCACAGATACGCAGTATTTT
>TRBJ2-5|TRBD2|TRBV19|NA
CASSKMGLAEETQYF
TGTGCCAGTAGCAAGATGGGGCTAGCGGAAGAGACCCAGTACTTC
>TRBJ2-7|TRBD1|TRBV5-5|NA
CASSAETGKPYEQYF
TGTGCCAGCAGCGCAGAGACAGGGAAACCGTACGAGCAGTACTTC
>TRBJ1-5|TRBD1|TRBV2|few
CASKGTGEQPQHF
TGTGCCAGCAAGGGAACAGGGGAGCAGCCCCAGCATTTT
>TRBJ2-5|NA|TRBV11-3|NA
CASSFDSQETQYF
TGTGCCAGCAGCTTCGACAGCCAAGAGACCCAGTACTTC
>TRBJ1-4|TRBD1|TRBV25-1|NA
CASSGSGTGAQKLFF
TGTGCCAGCAGTGGCAGCGGGACAGGGGCCCAGAAACTGTTTTTT
>TRBJ2-7|NA|TRBV3-1/TRBV3-2|NA
CASSLLVPPSYEQYF
TGTGCCAGCAGCCTCCTAGTCCCCCCGTCCTACGAGCAGTACTTC
>TRBJ2-7|NA|TRBV5-5|few
CASSSSGRFYEQYF
TGTGCCAGCAGCTCCAGCGGGCGTTTCTACGAGCAGTACTTC
>TRBJ1-1|NA|TRBV4-1|NA
CASSQGSGGDTEAFF
TGCGCCAGCAGCCAAGGCTCCGGGGGGGACACTGAAGCTTTCTTT
>TRBJ2-6|TRBD1|TRBV27|NA
CASSSRGSGANVLTF
TGTGCCAGCAGTTCCAGGGGGTCTGGGGCCAACGTCCTGACTTTC
>TRBJ1-1|NA|TRBV5-1|NA
CASSYRTDAGTEAFF
TGCGCCAGCAGCTACCGGACCGACGCGGGGACTGAAGCTTTCTTT
>TRBJ1-5|NA|TRBV3-1/TRBV3-2|NA
CASSEGTNQPQHF
TGTGCCAGCAGCGAAGGAACAAATCAGCCCCAGCATTTT
>TRBJ2-1|NA|TRBV6-5|NA
CASSTTPEANEQFF
TGTGCCAGCAGTACCACCCCCGAGGCGAATGAGCAGTTCTTC
>TRBJ1-1|NA|TRBV5-1|NA
CASSSPGLREAFF
TGCGCCAGCAGCTCGCCGGGACTTAGGGAAGCTTTCTTT
>TRBJ2-1|TRBD1|TRBV25-1|NA
CASSDQDRFRSYNEQFF
TGTGCCAGCAGTGATCAGGACAGGTTTCGATCCTACAATGAGCAGTTCTTC
>TRBJ1-5|NA|TRBV7-2|once
CASSLALDRPQHF
TGTGCCAGCAGCTTAGCCTTAGACAGGCCGCAGCATTTT
>TRBJ2-3|NA|TRBV29-1|NA
CSVEDGQVADTQYF
TGCAGCGTTGAAGATGGGCAAGTTGCAGATACGCAGTATTTT